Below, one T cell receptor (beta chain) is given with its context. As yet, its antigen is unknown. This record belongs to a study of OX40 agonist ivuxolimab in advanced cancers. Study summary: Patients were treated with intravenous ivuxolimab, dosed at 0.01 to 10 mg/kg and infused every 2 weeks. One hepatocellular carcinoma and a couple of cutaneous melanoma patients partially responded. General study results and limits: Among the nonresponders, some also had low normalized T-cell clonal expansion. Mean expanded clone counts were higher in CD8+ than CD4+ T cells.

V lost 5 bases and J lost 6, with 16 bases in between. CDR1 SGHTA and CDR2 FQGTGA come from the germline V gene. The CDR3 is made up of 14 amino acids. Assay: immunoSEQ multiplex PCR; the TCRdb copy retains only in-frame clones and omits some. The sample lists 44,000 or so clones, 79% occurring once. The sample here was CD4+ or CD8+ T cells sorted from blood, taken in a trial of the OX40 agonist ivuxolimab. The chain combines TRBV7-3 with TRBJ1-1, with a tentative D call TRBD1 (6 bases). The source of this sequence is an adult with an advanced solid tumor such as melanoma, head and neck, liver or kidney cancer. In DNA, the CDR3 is TGTGCCAGCAGCCCTATCTCCCGACAGGCTGAAGCTTTCTTT. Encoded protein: CASSPISRQAEAFF.